This T cell receptor (beta chain) was profiled in a study of blood T cell repertoires in COVID-19. Study overall: Samples taken during acute and convalescent COVID-19 were collected in the United States, Italy and Spain. The analysed material was cDNA or gDNA that came from T cells, B-cell-depleted T cells, or PBMCs.

Original processing notes: Nucleated cell counts were estimated from reference gene primer amplification. Clones were sequenced by immunoSEQ multiplex PCR, and TCRdb holds only the in-frame ones, with some missing. V, J and clone size were drawn from that table, and D and trimming were deduced from the DNA. The sample lists some 260,000 clones, more than 65% occurring once. This CDR3 has 18 residues. CDR1 and CDR2 from the germline V gene are LNHDA and SQIVND (reference sequence). V gave up 6 bases and J gave up 7 bases; unmatched junction bases: 13. Sequencing was performed on peripheral blood. V usage is TRBV19 and J usage is TRBJ2-1; 15 bases agree with TRBD2. The sequence was obtained from a woman younger than 35 with acute or convalescent COVID-19. The CDR3 bases are TGTGCCAGTAGCCGGACTAGCGGGAGGGCCGGTACTCGGAATGAGCAGTTCTTC. Amino acids: CASSRTSGRAGTRNEQFF.